This T cell receptor (beta chain) was documented in a study of cytomegalovirus exposure and HLA in healthy donors. Broader study findings: Sequences of the TCR beta chain were said to predict the HLA-A and HLA-B alleles of most subjects accurately.

In regard to this clone: What it binds is not known.

Trimming at V came to 3 bases and at J to 8 bases, leaving 7 bases not matched to a gene. CDR1 is MNHEY and CDR2 is SVGAGI in the germline V gene. The CDR3 loop spans 14 amino acids. Both 60 Vbeta primers and 13 Jbeta primers went into the PCR. Libraries were prepared by immunoSEQ multiplex PCR; TCRdb keeps only in-frame clonotypes and omits some of them. The sample lists 100,000 to 150,000 clones, around 76% occurring once. The chain couples TRBV6-5 to TRBJ2-1; 7 nucleotides line up with TRBD1. The sequenced sample consisted of PBMCs. The TCR originated in a male donor in good health and CMV-seronegative. The CDR3 region has the DNA TGTGCCAGCAGTTATGGGCCAGGGGGTTATGAGCAGTTCTTC. Translation: CASSYGPGGYEQFF.